This T cell receptor (beta chain) was captured by sequencing in a study of cytomegalovirus exposure and HLA in healthy donors. General study results and limits: There were a few CMV-associated chains whose specificity for CMV antigens was confirmed in vitro. On later analysis, the bulk of CMV-associated TCR beta chains appeared to be HLA-restricted.

CDR1 and CDR2 from the germline V gene are MGHRA and YSYEKL. The CDR3 consists of 12 residues. The V end lost 1 base, the J end lost 9 bases, and 7 bases lay between the germline ends. Remarks on this clone: The antigen remains undetermined.

The study ran its PCR with 60 Vbeta and 13 Jbeta primers. Assay used: immunoSEQ multiplex PCR; TCRdb lists only in-frame clones, some missing. The ten most abundant clones cover under 5% of a sample with roughly 40,000 clones. The specimen sequenced was PBMCs. The clonotype was recovered from a male donor in good health and CMV-seronegative. The J gene is TRBJ2-1, the V gene TRBV4-1, with D maybe TRBD2 (5 bases). DNA of the CDR3: TGCGCCAGCAGCCAAGGCCGGGGTGAGCAGTTCTTC. This gives the protein CASSQGRGEQFF.